The clone carrying this TCR beta chain was seen once. What it recognizes is unknown. Researchers ran the PCR with 60 Vbeta and 13 Jbeta primers. TCRdb's table, derived via immunoSEQ multiplex PCR, lists solely in-frame clones and lacks some. The sample yields more than 150,000 clones, approximately 82% seen once. This specimen belongs to a study of cytomegalovirus exposure and HLA in healthy donors. Turning to the study itself: A prior analysis found about 110 million unique TCR beta sequences from around 190 million T cells. Study observations and caveats: In vitro experiments confirmed that three CMV-associated chains were specific for CMV antigens. Listed as cytomegalovirus-associated were around 160 TCR beta chains. The likely origin of a cluster of highly shared sequence variants was a sequencing artifact.

CDR3 size: 15 residues. Germline lookup yields CDR1 MGHRA and CDR2 YSYEKL. Trimming pared 0 bases from V and 7 bases from J, leaving 15 bases between. The source of this sequence is a woman between 40 and 55 years old in good health and CMV-seropositive. The chain uses TRBV4-1 and TRBJ1-2; D gene ambiguous. The sample consisted of PBMCs. CDR3 amino acids: CASSQDSDSRFGYTF. CDR3 DNA: TGCGCCAGCAGCCAAGATAGCGACTCCCGATTTGGCTACACCTTC.